This T cell receptor beta chain was recovered during a study of T cells of healthy individuals. TCRdb re-derived calls from the 5' RACE reads in MiXCR, one entry per CDR3 protein. The sample shows 55,000 to 65,000 distinct CDR3 sequences, 15% to 20% of them seen only once. This clonotype occurred many times. Germline CDR1 SNHLY, CDR2 FYNNEI. The CDR3 is 10 amino acids. Between the trimmed V and J ends, which lost 6 bases and 3 bases, there was a span of 3 bases. The receptor was isolated from a human donor in good health. The chain uses TRBV2 and TRBJ2-7; D gene unclear. For the CDR3, the DNA is TGTGCCAGCAGCCGCTACGAGCAGTACTTC. It specifies CASSRYEQYF.